This is a list of T cell receptor beta chains from one sample in a study of identical twins. TCRdb re-analysed the 5' RACE reads in MiXCR, keeping a single row per CDR3 protein. The sample has hundreds of thousands of distinct CDR3 sequences; 11% to 15% are singletons. Sample: memory (CD45RO+) T cells sorted from blood. Source of these receptors: a woman between 18 and 29 years old in good health. CDR3s include the opening cysteine and the closing phenylalanine or tryptophan. Fields, in order: J gene, V gene, CDR3 protein.

>TRBJ2-3|TRBV11-2
CASSLPSTSLPVGDTQYF
>TRBJ2-3|TRBV5-1
CASSLGQTDTQYF
>TRBJ2-4|TRBV6-2/TRBV6-3
CASSYSTGRTSGRRNIQYF
>TRBJ1-1|TRBV29-1
CSEKRQTNTEAFF
>TRBJ2-1|TRBV7-9
CASSFKLAGVGPFF
>TRBJ2-1|TRBV29-1
CSPTLGKQFF
>TRBJ1-6|TRBV30
CAWSVRQGTSPLHF
>TRBJ2-2|TRBV11-2
CASRLGPNTGELFF
>TRBJ2-1|TRBV12-3/TRBV12-4
CAIETRLNEQFF
>TRBJ2-1|TRBV27
CASSLSHRGYYNEQFF
>TRBJ2-7|TRBV12-3/TRBV12-4
CASSSQGRGSYEQYF
>TRBJ2-1|TRBV7-9
CASSPGTSGYNEQFF
>TRBJ1-1|TRBV9
CASSVQVSNTEAFF
>TRBJ2-2|TRBV7-7
CASSTLTTAGSGELFF
>TRBJ2-7|TRBV5-1
CASSDRDGEQYF
>TRBJ2-1|TRBV10-3
CAVERALNEQFF
>TRBJ1-1|TRBV2
CASLEGQMNTEAFF
>TRBJ2-3|TRBV7-7
CASSLSLANTDTQYF
>TRBJ2-7|TRBV27
CASSPVDRIYEQYF
>TRBJ1-1|TRBV5-1
CASSFGSGGDEAFF
>TRBJ1-1|TRBV5-1
CASSLGAGPMNTEAFF
>TRBJ2-3|TRBV11-2
CASSLGLSSGRSTDTQYF
>TRBJ2-3|TRBV20-1
CSARRLGRASDTQYF
>TRBJ1-2|TRBV6-5
CASSSRRAHGYTF